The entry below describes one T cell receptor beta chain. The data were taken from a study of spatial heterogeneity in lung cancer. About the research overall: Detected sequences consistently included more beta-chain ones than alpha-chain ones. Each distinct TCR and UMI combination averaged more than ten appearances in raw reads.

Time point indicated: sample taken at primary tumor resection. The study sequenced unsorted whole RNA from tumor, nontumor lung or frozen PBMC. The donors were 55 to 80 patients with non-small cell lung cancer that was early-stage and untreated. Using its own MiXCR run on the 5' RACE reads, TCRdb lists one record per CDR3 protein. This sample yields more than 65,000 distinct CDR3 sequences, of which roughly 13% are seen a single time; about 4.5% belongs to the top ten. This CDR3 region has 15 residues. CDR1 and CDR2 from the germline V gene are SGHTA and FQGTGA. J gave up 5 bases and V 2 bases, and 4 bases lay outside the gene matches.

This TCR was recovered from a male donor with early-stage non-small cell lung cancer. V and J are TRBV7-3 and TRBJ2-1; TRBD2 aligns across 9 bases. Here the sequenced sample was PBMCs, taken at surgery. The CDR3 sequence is CASSLVPSGDNEQFF. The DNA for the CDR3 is TGTGCCAGCAGCTTAGTCCCTAGCGGGGACAATGAGCAGTTCTTC.